These 21 T cell receptor beta chains share one sample of origin, sequenced in a study of T cells in Graves' hyperthyroidism and ophthalmopathy. Regions amplified from RNA transcripts were the TCR beta CDR3 regions. The HTBI primer set was used in a first-round RT-PCR of the TCR CDR3. TCRdb itself ran the multiplex PCR reads through MiXCR, one entry per CDR3 protein. The table records about 180,000 distinct CDR3 sequences, over 15% of them present only once. The sequenced sample consisted of blood. The receptors were sampled from a woman between 45 and 65 years old with Graves' hyperthyroidism.

This clonotype was picked up many times. This chain links TRBV9 with TRBJ1-2, with 7 bases that match TRBD1. CDR1 is SGDLS and CDR2 is YYNGEE in the germline V gene. The CDR3 has 15 residues. The J segment lost 5 bases and the V segment lost 4 bases, leaving 11 bases of the junction unmatched. The CDR3 DNA reads TGTGCCAGCAGCCCAGGGGGACAGAGGGTGTATGGCTACACCTTC. It codes for CASSPGGQRVYGYTF.

There are many counts of this clonotype. The chain employs TRBV2 and TRBJ2-3; D is ambiguous. The CDR3 runs 14 residues. V was clipped by 5 bases and J by 2 bases, with 11 bases between them. Germline CDR1 and CDR2: SNHLY and FYNNEI. CDR3 protein: CASSWDAHTDTQYF. The DNA for the CDR3 is TGTGCCAGCAGTTGGGATGCCCACACAGATACGCAGTATTTT.

This clonotype has a count of ten or more. The rearrangement links TRBV9 to TRBJ1-5; 7 nucleotides match TRBD1. This CDR3 has 15 residues. Germline-derived CDR1 and CDR2 are SGDLS and YYNGEE. V lost 4 bases to trimming and J lost 1 base; unmatched junction nucleotides: 5. The CDR3 nucleotides read TGTGCCAGCAGCCAGGGGGGTGGGAGCAATCAGCCCCAGCATTTT. Protein: CASSQGGGSNQPQHF.

This clonotype was observed a single time. The junction shows a germline mismatch at one end, possibly a read error. This chain joins TRBV5-1 and TRBJ2-2; possible D gene TRBD2, 6 bases. Germline V CDR1 and CDR2: SGHRS, YFSETQ. CDR3 size: 15 residues. The DNA for the CDR3 is TGTGCCAGCTCGCTCGCTAGCGAGAACACCGGGGAGCTGTTTTTT. Amino acid sequence: CASSLASENTGELFF.

This clonotype was observed once. The V and J genes are TRBV5-6 and TRBJ1-2; no definite D call. The CDR3 sequence is 11 residues long. The germline gives CDR1 SGHDT, CDR2 YYEEEE. The germline V and J ends were trimmed by 2 bases and 7 bases, with 6 bases remaining between them. CDR3 nucleotides: TGTGCCAGCAGCTTTGCCTCTGGCTACACCTTC. As protein: CASSFASGYTF.

The rearrangement links TRBV4-1 to TRBJ2-1, with D tentatively TRBD2 (6 bases). V lost 4 bases to trimming and J lost 10 bases, with 14 bases between them. The CDR3 contains 13 residues. CDR1 is MGHRA and CDR2 is YSYEKL in the germline V gene. For the CDR3, the DNA is TGCGCCAGCAGCCTCCCGGGACTGAGAGAGCAGTTCTTC. As protein: CASSLPGLREQFF.

This clonotype has a count of ten or more. The chain recombines TRBV28 with TRBJ1-3, with D unresolved. Per the germline V gene, CDR1 is MDHEN and CDR2 is SYDVKM. The V gene lost 5 bases and the J gene lost 4 bases, with 9 bases spanning the gap. This CDR3 has 13 residues. The CDR3 coding sequence is TGTGCCAGCAGTCATACGGGGGGAAACACCATATATTTT. Protein: CASSHTGGNTIYF.

This clonotype was seen only a few times. The chain recombines TRBV14 with TRBJ1-1; the D is unclear. This CDR3 spans 13 amino acids. Between the trimmed V and J ends, which lost 0 bases and 3 bases, there was a span of 5 bases. Germline V gives CDR1 SGHDN, CDR2 FVKESK. CDR3 sequence (DNA): TGTGCCAGCAGCCAAGAATTGTACACTGAAGCTTTCTTT. Translated, it gives CASSQELYTEAFF.

This clonotype was seen ten or more times. The rearrangement uses TRBV6-1 and TRBJ1-6; a weak D match, TRBD1 (5 bases). V lost 5 bases and J lost 5, with 10 bases in between. The V gene's germline CDR1 is MNHNS and CDR2 SASEGT. This CDR3 contains 14 residues. CDR3 sequence: CASSRGRDNSPLHF. The CDR3 bases are TGTGCCAGCAGTAGGGGACGGGATAATTCACCCCTCCACTTT.

The chain is built from TRBV28 and TRBJ1-5; 8 bases are a match to TRBD1. V was pared by 3 bases and J by 0 bases, with 7 bases of the junction left unmatched. CDR1 is MDHEN and CDR2 is SYDVKM in the germline V gene. CDR3 length: 17 residues. The CDR3 spells CASSFRGLRNSNQPQHF. The CDR3 DNA is TGTGCCAGCAGTTTCAGGGGGCTCCGAAATAGCAATCAGCCCCAGCATTTT. The whole variable domain, remainder taken from reference TRBV28 and TRBJ1-5, is DVKVTQSSRYLVKRTGEKVFLECVQDMDHENMFWYRQDPGLGLRLIYFSYDVKMKEKGDIPEGYSVSREKKERFSLILESASTNQTSMYLCASSFRGLRNSNQPQHFGDGTRLSIL.

This clonotype was observed many times. The gene calls are TRBV9 and TRBJ2-1; 15 positions match TRBD2. The CDR3 extends over 17 amino acids. V lost 4 bases and J lost 7; bases outside the gene matches: 9. Germline CDR1 is SGDLS and CDR2 is YYNGEE. DNA of the CDR3: TGTGCCAGCAGCCTCGGAGGACTAGCGGGGGGGGGAAATGAGCAGTTCTTC. It is translated as CASSLGGLAGGGNEQFF.

This clonotype has only a few counts. The chain uses TRBV7-3 and TRBJ2-3; D is unresolved. V was pared by 5 bases and J by 2 bases, with 11 bases between. This CDR3 is 14 amino acids long. Germline loops: CDR1 SGHTA, CDR2 FQGTGA. The CDR3 spells CASSPGSATDTQYF. In DNA form, the CDR3 reads TGTGCCAGCAGCCCTGGTTCGGCCACAGATACGCAGTATTTT.

This clonotype was counted ten times or more. The V call is TRBV12-3 or TRBV12-4, the J call TRBJ2-2; TRBD1 matches at 9 bases. V was clipped by 4 bases and J by 2 bases; unmatched bases: 14. The CDR3 loop spans 19 amino acids. CDR3 in DNA: TGTGCCAGCAGTTCTACACTGTACAGGGGGCCTCTAAACACCGGGGAGCTGTTTTTT. Amino acid sequence: CASSSTLYRGPLNTGELFF.

CDR3 residues: CASRNRGPSTEAFF. As DNA, the CDR3 is TGTGCCAGCAGAAACAGGGGTCCGTCCACTGAAGCTTTCTTT. V is TRBV6-2 or TRBV6-3 and J is TRBJ1-1; the match to TRBD1 covers 7 bases. CDR1 is MNHEY, CDR2 SVGEGT, per germline. V gave up 6 bases and J gave up 4 bases; unmatched junction bases: 8. There are 14 residues in the CDR3.

This clonotype was detected ten times or more. This chain uses TRBV19 with TRBJ2-7; TRBD1 is a possible D gene (6 bases). The CDR3 runs to 11 residues. The germline CDR1 and CDR2 sequences are LNHDA and SQIVND (reference sequence). Trimming took off 10 bases at V and 3 bases at J, with 10 bases between the two ends. The CDR3 here is CANRDIYEQYF. The CDR3 region has the DNA TGTGCCAACCGGGACATCTACGAGCAGTACTTC. Filled out from reference TRBV19 and TRBJ2-7, the complete variable domain reads DGGITQSPKYLFRKEGQNVTLSCEQNLNHDAMYWYRQDPGQGLRLIYYSQIVNDFQKGDIAEGYSVSREKKESFPLTVTSAQKNPTAFYLCANRDIYEQYFGPGTRLTVT.

This clonotype was detected ten times or more. The chain has TRBV12-5 and TRBJ1-1; D uncertain. V was trimmed by 2 bases and J by 1 base, leaving 5 bases between them. The CDR3 runs 13 residues. Germline V CDR1 and CDR2: LGHNT, FRNRAP. CDR3 sequence (DNA): TGTGCTAGTGGTTTGTGGGAGAACACTGAAGCTTTCTTT. The encoded protein is CASGLWENTEAFF. Full variable domain (outside the CDR3, taken from reference TRBV12-5 and TRBJ1-1): DARVTQTPRHKVTEMGQEVTMRCQPILGHNTVFWYRQTMMQGLELLAYFRNRAPLDDSGMPKDRFSAEMPDATLATLKIQPSEPRDSAVYFCASGLWENTEAFFGQGTRLTVV.

In this sample, this clonotype turned up many times. The chain carries TRBV2 and TRBJ2-2; D may be TRBD1 (6 bases). The germline CDR1 and CDR2 sequences are SNHLY and FYNNEI. This CDR3 comprises 15 residues. V lost 5 bases and J lost 0, with 10 bases in between. The CDR3 DNA reads as TGTGCCAGCAGTAGACAGGCTCCGAACACCGGGGAGCTGTTTTTT. Residues: CASSRQAPNTGELFF. The entire variable domain, with the rest obtained from reference TRBV2 and TRBJ2-2, is as follows: EPEVTQTPSHQVTQMGQEVILRCVPISNHLYFYWYRQILGQKVEFLVSFYNNEISEKSEIFDDQFSVERPDGSNFTLKIRSTKLEDSAMYFCASSRQAPNTGELFFGEGSRLTVL.

The table lists this clonotype with many counts. The chain recombines TRBV7-8 with TRBJ1-1; D gene unclear. Trimming took off 5 bases at V and 6 bases at J, with 13 bases between the two ends. Germline CDR1 and CDR2: SGHVS and FQNEAQ. The CDR3 has 13 amino acids. CDR3 region: CASSPQERAEAFF. The CDR3 region has the DNA TGTGCCAGCAGCCCCCAAGAGCGGGCTGAAGCTTTCTTT. The full variable domain, completed using reference TRBV7-8 and TRBJ1-1, is GAGVSQSPRYKVAKRGQDVALRCDPISGHVSLFWYQQALGQGPEFLTYFQNEAQLDKSGLPSDRFFAERPEGSVSTLKIQRTQQEDSAVYLCASSPQERAEAFFGQGTRLTVV.

On this clonotype: As the CDR3 is not closed by the conserved phenylalanine or tryptophan, this likely results from a read error. The chain recombines TRBV14 with TRBJ2-3; D is possibly TRBD1 (5 bases). Germline CDR1 and CDR2: SGHDN and FVKESK. The V gene lost 4 bases and the J gene lost 6 bases, with 8 bases spanning the gap. The CDR3 is 12 residues long. CDR3 bases: TGTGCCAGCAGCCTGGGGCCCGATACGCAGTATTTA. It codes for CASSLGPDTQYL.

This clonotype was seen repeatedly, ten times or more. The chain employs TRBV29-1 and TRBJ2-1; a weak D match, TRBD2 (7 bases). The length of the CDR3 is 14 residues. The germline V and J ends were trimmed by 4 bases and 3 bases, with 13 bases remaining between them. CDR1 SQVTM and CDR2 ANQGSEA come from the germline V gene. CDR3 bases: TGCAGCGTTGGTGGGGGGGGCCGCTACAATGAGCAGTTCTTC. Protein sequence: CSVGGGGRYNEQFF.

This clonotype came up many times. The chain uses TRBV28 and TRBJ2-6; a possible D gene is TRBD1 (5 bases). The germline gives CDR1 MDHEN, CDR2 SYDVKM. Trimming took off 5 bases at V and 0 bases at J, with 11 bases between the two ends. The length of the CDR3 is 16 residues. The CDR3 region is CASSPWGTSGANVLTF. CDR3 nucleotide sequence: TGTGCCAGCAGTCCGTGGGGCACCTCTGGGGCCAACGTCCTGACTTTC.